Below, 8 T cell receptor beta chains from the same sample are listed, as sequenced in a study of human T cells and chemical hapten exposure. Time point specified: patch test 1, 2 weeks after DPC sensitization. Treatment meaning: therapeutic diphenylcyclopropenone sensitization with weekly scalp DPC. TCRdb re-called the RACE reads with MiXCR, one entry per CDR3 protein. This sample has approximately 400,000 distinct CDR3 sequences, with 4% to 5.5% found just once. The sequenced sample was whole blood, obtained in connection with sensitization to the hapten diphenylcyclopropenone (DPC). The origin of the receptors is a woman aged 45-60 years with alopecia areata. Some clones in this sample may be carry-over from other donors' samples.

V gene TRBV20-1 combines with J gene TRBJ2-6; D not resolved. This CDR3 has 13 amino acids. V shed 3 bases and J shed 4 bases, with 7 bases lying between them. Germline V CDR1 and CDR2: DFQATT, SNEGSKA (reference sequence). The CDR3 coding sequence is TGCAGTGCTAGCGGCTCGGGGGCCAACGTCCTGACTTTC. This sequence encodes CSASGSGANVLTF.

The rearrangement links TRBV3-1 to TRBJ1-1; D is unresolved. The V end lost 3 bases, the J end lost 1 base, and 9 bases lay between the germline ends. The CDR3 is 14 amino acids. Germline V gene sequence: CDR1 LGHDT, CDR2 YNNKEL (reference sequence). CDR3 bases: TGTGCCAGCAGCCAGGGTCGGACGAACACTGAAGCTTTCTTT. Protein sequence: CASSQGRTNTEAFF.

The sample holds many counts of this clonotype. This chain joins TRBV27 and TRBJ1-5; no reliable D call. CDR1 is MNHEY, CDR2 SMNVEV, per germline (reference sequence). This CDR3 is built from 13 residues. Trimming removed 2 bases at V and 1 base at J, with 3 bases between. The CDR3 DNA reads TGTGCCAGCAGTTTACACAGCAATCAGCCCCAGCATTTT. Protein sequence: CASSLHSNQPQHF.

This clonotype was counted a few times. The CDR3 DNA reads TGCAGCGTTGGAAGGGACAGTTCTGGCTACACCTTC. This sequence encodes CSVGRDSSGYTF. The chain is built from TRBV29-1 and TRBJ1-2, with 7 bases that match TRBD1. There are 12 residues in the CDR3. CDR1 is SQVTM, CDR2 ANQGSEA, per germline. The J segment lost 7 bases and the V segment lost 4 bases, leaving 6 bases of the junction unmatched. Together with reference TRBV29-1 and TRBJ1-2, the CDR3 gives the full variable domain: SAVISQKPSRDICQRGTSLTIQCQVDSQVTMMFWYRQQPGQSLTLIATANQGSEATYESGFVIDKFPISRPNLTFSTLTVSNMSPEDSSIYLCSVGRDSSGYTFGSGTRLTVV.

CDR3 nucleotide sequence: TGTGCCAGCAGTGTCCGGGCTCCTTACAATGAGCAGTTCTTC. Translated, it gives CASSVRAPYNEQFF. The chain recombines TRBV27 with TRBJ2-1; no clear D. The CDR3 has 14 amino acids. Germline CDR1 MNHEY, CDR2 SMNVEV (reference sequence). V was pared by 5 bases and J by 4 bases, with 12 bases between.

In this sample, this clonotype turned up a few times. The V gene is TRBV18, the J gene TRBJ2-1; D ambiguous. Trimming took 3 bases from V and 2 from J, leaving 11 bases between them. Germline V lookup: CDR1 KGHSH, CDR2 LQKENI. This CDR3 comprises 15 residues. In DNA form, the CDR3 reads TGTGCCAGCTCACCCCTCCAAGCTACCTACAATGAGCAGTTCTTC. This translates into CASSPLQATYNEQFF.

This clonotype was picked up many times. The chain joins TRBV7-6 to TRBJ2-7; unclear D gene. The CDR3 sequence is 15 residues long. Germline CDR1 is SGHVS and CDR2 is FNYEAQ. The germline V and J ends were trimmed by 1 base and 0 bases, with 10 bases remaining between them. In nucleotides, the CDR3 is TGTGCCAGCAGCTTAGAATCCAGGTACTCCTACGAGCAGTACTTC. Protein: CASSLESRYSYEQYF.

The CDR3 spells CASTELGGANTEAFF. DNA of the CDR3: TGTGCCAGCACCGAATTGGGGGGGGCGAACACTGAAGCTTTCTTT. V and J are TRBV28 and TRBJ1-1; possibly TRBD1 for D (6 bases). Looked up from germline, CDR1 is MDHEN and CDR2 is SYDVKM. V was shortened by 7 bases and J by 1 base, with 16 bases between the two germline ends. The CDR3 has 15 residues.